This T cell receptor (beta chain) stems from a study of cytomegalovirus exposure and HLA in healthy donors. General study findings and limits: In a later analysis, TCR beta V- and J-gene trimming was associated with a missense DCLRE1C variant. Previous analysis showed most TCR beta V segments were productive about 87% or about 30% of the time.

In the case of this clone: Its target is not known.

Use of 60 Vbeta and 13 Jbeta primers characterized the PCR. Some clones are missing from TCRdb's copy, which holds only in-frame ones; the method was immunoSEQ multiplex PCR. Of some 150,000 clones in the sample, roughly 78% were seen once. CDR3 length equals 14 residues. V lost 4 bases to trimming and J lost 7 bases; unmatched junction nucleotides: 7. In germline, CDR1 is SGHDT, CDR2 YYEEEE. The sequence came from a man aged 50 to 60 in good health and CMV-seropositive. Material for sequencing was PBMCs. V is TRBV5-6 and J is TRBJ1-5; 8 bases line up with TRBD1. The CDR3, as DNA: TGTGCCAGCAGCCTACGACAGGGGAGCCAGCCCCAGCATTTT. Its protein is CASSLRQGSQPQHF.